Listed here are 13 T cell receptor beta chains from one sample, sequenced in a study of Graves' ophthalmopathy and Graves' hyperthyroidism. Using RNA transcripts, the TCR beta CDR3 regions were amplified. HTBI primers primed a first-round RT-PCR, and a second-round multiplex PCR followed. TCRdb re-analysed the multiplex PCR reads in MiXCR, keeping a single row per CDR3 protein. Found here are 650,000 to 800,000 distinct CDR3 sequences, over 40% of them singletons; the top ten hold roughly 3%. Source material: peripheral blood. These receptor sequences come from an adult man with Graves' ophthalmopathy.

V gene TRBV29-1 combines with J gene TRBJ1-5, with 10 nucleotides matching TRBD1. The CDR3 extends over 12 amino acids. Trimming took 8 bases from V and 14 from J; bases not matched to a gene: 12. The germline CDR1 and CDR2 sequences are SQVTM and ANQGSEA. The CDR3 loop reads CSTWDRGNYEHF. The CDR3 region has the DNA TGCAGCACATGGGACAGGGGCAACTACGAGCATTTT.

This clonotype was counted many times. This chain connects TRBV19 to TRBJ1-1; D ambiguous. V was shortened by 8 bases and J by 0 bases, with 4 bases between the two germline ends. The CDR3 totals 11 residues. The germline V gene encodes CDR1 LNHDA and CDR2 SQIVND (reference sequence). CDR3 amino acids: CASYVNTEAFF. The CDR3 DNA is TGTGCCAGTTATGTGAACACTGAAGCTTTCTTT.

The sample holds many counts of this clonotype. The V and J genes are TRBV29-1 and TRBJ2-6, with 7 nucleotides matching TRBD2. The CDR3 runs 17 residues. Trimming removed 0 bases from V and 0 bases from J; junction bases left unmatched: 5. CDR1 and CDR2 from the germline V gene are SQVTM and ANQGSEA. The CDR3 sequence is CSVEEKRGPSGANVLTF. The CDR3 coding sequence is TGCAGCGTTGAAGAAAAGCGGGGACCCTCTGGGGCCAACGTCCTGACTTTC.

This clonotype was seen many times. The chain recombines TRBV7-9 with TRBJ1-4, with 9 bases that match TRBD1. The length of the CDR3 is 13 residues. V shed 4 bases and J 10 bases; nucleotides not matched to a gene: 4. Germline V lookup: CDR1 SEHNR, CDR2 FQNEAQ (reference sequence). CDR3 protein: CASSYSTGGKLFF. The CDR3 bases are TGTGCCAGCAGCTACTCGACAGGGGGAAAACTGTTTTTT.

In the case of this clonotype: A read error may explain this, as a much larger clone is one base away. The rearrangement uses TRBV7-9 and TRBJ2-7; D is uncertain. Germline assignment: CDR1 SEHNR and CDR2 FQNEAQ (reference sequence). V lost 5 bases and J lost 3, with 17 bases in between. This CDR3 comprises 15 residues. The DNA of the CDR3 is TGTGCCAGCAGCATGGAACAGAGCTCAATCTACGAGCAGTACTTC. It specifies CASSMEQSSIYEQYF.

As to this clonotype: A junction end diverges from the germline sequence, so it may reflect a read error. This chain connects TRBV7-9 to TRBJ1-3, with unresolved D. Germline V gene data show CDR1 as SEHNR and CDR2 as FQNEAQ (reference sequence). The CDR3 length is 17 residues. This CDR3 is CASSQGPPGFPGNTIYF. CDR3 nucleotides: TGCGCCAGCAGCCAAGGACCTCCGGGCTTCCCTGGAAACACCATATATTTT.

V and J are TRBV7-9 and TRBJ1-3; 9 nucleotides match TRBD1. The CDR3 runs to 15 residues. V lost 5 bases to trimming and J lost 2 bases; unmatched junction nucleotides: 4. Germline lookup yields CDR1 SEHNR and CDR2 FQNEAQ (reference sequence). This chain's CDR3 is CASSHGTGTGNTIYF. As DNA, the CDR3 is TGTGCCAGCAGCCACGGGACAGGGACTGGAAACACCATATATTTT. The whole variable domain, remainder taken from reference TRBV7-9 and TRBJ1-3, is DTGVSQNPRHKITKRGQNVTFRCDPISEHNRLYWYRQTLGQGPEFLTYFQNEAQLEKSRLLSDRFSAERPKGSFSTLEIQRTEQGDSAMYLCASSHGTGTGNTIYFGEGSWLTVV.

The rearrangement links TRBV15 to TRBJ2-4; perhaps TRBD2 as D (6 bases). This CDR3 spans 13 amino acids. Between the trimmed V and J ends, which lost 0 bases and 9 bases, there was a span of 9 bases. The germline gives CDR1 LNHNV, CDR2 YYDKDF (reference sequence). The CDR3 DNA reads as TGTGCCACCAGCAGAGATGAGGAGGGCATTCAGTACTTC. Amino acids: CATSRDEEGIQYF.

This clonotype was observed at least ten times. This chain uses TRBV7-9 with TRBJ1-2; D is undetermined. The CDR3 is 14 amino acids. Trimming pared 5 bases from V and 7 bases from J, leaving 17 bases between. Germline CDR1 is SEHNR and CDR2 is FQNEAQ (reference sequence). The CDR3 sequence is CASSPAKGMSGYTF. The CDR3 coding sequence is TGTGCCAGCAGCCCCGCAAAGGGTATGAGTGGCTACACCTTC.

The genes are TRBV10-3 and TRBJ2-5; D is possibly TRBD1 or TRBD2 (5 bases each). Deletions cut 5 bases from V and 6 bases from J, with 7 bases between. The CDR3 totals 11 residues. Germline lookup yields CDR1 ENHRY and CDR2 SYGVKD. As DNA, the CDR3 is TGTGCCATCAGTCCGGGACAGACCCAGTACTTC. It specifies CAISPGQTQYF.

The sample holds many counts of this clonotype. The CDR3 loop is CATSEPGLTYGYTF. The CDR3 bases are TGTGCCACCAGTGAACCGGGACTTACCTATGGCTACACCTTC. V gene TRBV24-1 combines with J gene TRBJ1-2; tentative D call: TRBD1 (5 bases). The CDR3 covers 14 residues. Germline CDR1 is KGHDR and CDR2 is SFDVKD. Trimming stripped 4 bases from V and 4 bases from J, with 12 bases between.

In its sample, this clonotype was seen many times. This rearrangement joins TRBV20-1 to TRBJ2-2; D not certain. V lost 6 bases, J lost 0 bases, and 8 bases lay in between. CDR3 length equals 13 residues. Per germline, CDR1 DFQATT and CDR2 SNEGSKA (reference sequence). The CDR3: CSADSPNTGELFF. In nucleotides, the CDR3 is TGCAGTGCCGACTCCCCGAACACCGGGGAGCTGTTTTTT.

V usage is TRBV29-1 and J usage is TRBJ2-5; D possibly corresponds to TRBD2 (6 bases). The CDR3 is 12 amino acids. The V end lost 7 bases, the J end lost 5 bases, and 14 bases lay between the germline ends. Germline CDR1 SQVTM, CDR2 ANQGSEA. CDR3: CSAGGGGETQYF. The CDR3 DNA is TGCAGCGCCGGCGGAGGAGGGGAGACCCAGTACTTC.